The source of this T cell receptor (beta chain) is a study of control samples from healthy donors and cancer patients. TCRdb keeps only in-frame clones here, not all; method: immunoSEQ multiplex PCR. The sample has about 100,000 clones, about 90% seen once. Germline CDR1 SEHNR, CDR2 FQNEAQ (reference sequence). Trimming shortened V by 5 bases and J by 4 bases, and 20 bases separated the two germline ends. The CDR3 covers 16 residues. The chain has TRBV7-9 and TRBJ1-2, with D possibly being TRBD1 (6 bases). This sequence was found in a woman between 50 and 59 years old in good health. The sequenced sample consisted of blood. For the CDR3, the DNA is TGTGCCAGCAGCCCCTGGACAGCGCCGGGGGGCTATGGCTACACCTTC. It specifies CASSPWTAPGGYGYTF.